This passage covers 13 T cell receptor beta chains from one sample sequenced in a study of shared clonotypes between healthy human individuals (TCRdb year 2020). For the CD8 naive samples, CD45RO-negative cells were positively selected for CCR7, yielding a CD45RA+CCR7+ population from which TemRA cells were excluded. The library was made by the immunoSEQ multiplex PCR assay. TCRdb mirrors the immuneACCESS table, restricted to in-frame sequences. Some clones are absent from its copies; in checked studies, under half trace to an unresolved V gene, and the reason for the others is unknown. The sample table shows over 2 million clones, and around 96% are seen once. The ten largest clones add up to 0.9% to 1.4% of the sample. The sample comprised naive CD8+ T cells sorted from blood. The cell subset or site label on this specimen signifies: CD45RA+CCR7+. Receptors were obtained from a man aged 18-30 years in good health.

The chain recombines TRBV7-9 with TRBJ2-1, with D unclear. CDR3 length: 12 amino acids. Germline lookup yields CDR1 SEHNR and CDR2 FQNEAQ (reference sequence). Trimming removed 5 bases from V and 3 bases from J, with 5 bases in between. The chain's CDR3 is CASSMSYNEQFF. CDR3 DNA: TGTGCCAGCAGCATGAGCTACAATGAGCAGTTCTTC. Full variable domain (remainder filled in from reference TRBV7-9 and TRBJ2-1): DTGVSQNPRHKITKRGQNVTFRCDPISEHNRLYWYRQTLGQGPEFLTYFQNEAQLEKSRLLSDRFSAERPKGSFSTLEIQRTEQGDSAMYLCASSMSYNEQFFGPGTRLTVL.

The chain is built from TRBV30 and TRBJ1-6, with TRBD1 matching 10 bases. CDR1 and CDR2 from the germline V gene are GTSNPN and SVGIG (reference sequence). This CDR3 is built from 14 residues. The J segment lost 9 bases and the V segment lost 3 bases, leaving 5 bases of the junction unmatched. Here the CDR3 reads CAWRTGGAASPLHF. CDR3 bases: TGTGCCTGGAGGACAGGGGGCGCAGCTTCACCCCTCCACTTT. Full variable domain (missing parts from reference TRBV30 and TRBJ1-6): SQTIHQWPATLVQPVGSPLSLECTVEGTSNPNLYWYRQAAGRGLQLLFYSVGIGQISSEVPQNLSASRPQDRQFILSSKKLLLSDSGFYLCAWRTGGAASPLHFGNGTRLTVT.

The V and J genes are TRBV6-1 and TRBJ2-3; TRBD2 matches at 9 bases. The length of the CDR3 is 16 residues. V lost 3 bases, J lost 6 bases, and 10 bases stayed unmatched. Germline V CDR1 and CDR2: MNHNS, SASEGT. CDR3 in DNA: TGTGCCAGCAGTGAGGCCTTAGCGGGAGAGGTGGATACGCAGTATTTT. It translates to CASSEALAGEVDTQYF.

V gene TRBV7-9 combines with J gene TRBJ1-2; D not resolved. The CDR3 sequence is 14 residues long. CDR1 is SEHNR and CDR2 is FQNEAQ in the germline V gene (reference sequence). V lost 1 base and J lost 4, with 10 bases in between. As DNA, the CDR3 is TGTGCCAGCAGCTTAGTAGAGAGTTCCTATGGCTACACCTTC. Residues: CASSLVESSYGYTF.

The chain couples TRBV29-1 to TRBJ2-1; the match to TRBD2 covers 8 bases. V was pared by 4 bases and J by 2 bases, with 1 base of the junction left unmatched. The germline V gene encodes CDR1 SQVTM and CDR2 ANQGSEA. The CDR3 covers 13 residues. In nucleotides, the CDR3 is TGCAGCGTTGGCGGGGGGCCCTACAATGAGCAGTTCTTC. Translation: CSVGGGPYNEQFF.

Remarks on this clone: Other DNA sequences in the same sample also yield this CDR3. The chain employs TRBV6-6 and TRBJ2-5; a weak D match, TRBD2 (6 bases). The length of the CDR3 is 13 residues. Germline V gene lookup returns CDR1 MNHNY and CDR2 SVGAGI (reference sequence). V lost 2 bases and J 2 bases, leaving 6 bases between the germline ends. CDR3 protein: CASSYSGQETQYF. As DNA, the CDR3 is TGTGCCAGCAGTTACAGCGGGCAAGAGACCCAGTACTTC.

In its sample, this clone was seen once. V gene TRBV27 combines with J gene TRBJ2-2; TRBD2 matches 15 bases. Trimming cost V 8 bases and J 10 bases; bases outside gene matches: 5. The CDR3 is 14 residues long. The germline V gene encodes CDR1 MNHEY and CDR2 SMNVEV (reference sequence). The CDR3 sequence is CASGGLAGGEELFF. CDR3 coding DNA: TGTGCCAGCGGGGGACTAGCGGGAGGTGAGGAGCTGTTTTTT.

The chain uses TRBV11-2 and TRBJ2-3; TRBD2 aligns across 9 bases. The V and J ends lost 1 base and 5 bases, in that order; junction bases with no gene match: 1. The germline V gene encodes CDR1 SGHAT and CDR2 FQNNGV. The CDR3 is 14 residues long. CDR3 nucleotides: TGTGCCAGCAGCTTAGGGCGGGGGGGAGATACGCAGTATTTT. Translating gives CASSLGRGGDTQYF.

The J gene is TRBJ2-7, the V gene TRBV27; TRBD2 might be the D (5 bases). Trimming removed 6 bases at V and 3 bases at J, with 12 bases between. Per germline, CDR1 MNHEY and CDR2 SMNVEV (reference sequence). CDR3 length: 13 amino acids. The CDR3 is CASSLEAGYEQYF. CDR3 DNA sequence: TGTGCCAGCAGCTTGGAGGCGGGCTACGAGCAGTACTTC.

This chain uses TRBV27 with TRBJ1-5; 8 bases are shared with TRBD1. Germline CDR1 and CDR2: MNHEY and SMNVEV (reference sequence). With V trimmed by 5 bases and J by 7 bases, 13 bases remained unmatched. The CDR3 is 16 amino acids. The CDR3 DNA sequence: TGTGCCAGCAGTCCGTCGACAGGGGAGGTGCGGCAGCCCCAGCATTTT. Protein sequence: CASSPSTGEVRQPQHF.

V gene TRBV6-1 combines with J gene TRBJ1-2; TRBD1 matches at 7 bases. The junction had 17 bases not matched to a gene; V was cut back by 3 bases and J by 7 bases. CDR3 length equals 17 residues. Germline V gives CDR1 MNHNS, CDR2 SASEGT. Here the CDR3 DNA reads TGTGCCAGCAGTGAGAACTACCTTACAGGGGAGAAGGCTGGCTACACCTTC. It yields the protein CASSENYLTGEKAGYTF.

In the case of this clone: Other DNA sequences within the sample encode an identical CDR3. CDR3 residues: CASSTGGGYEQYF. The CDR3 DNA follows: TGTGCCAGTAGTACCGGCGGAGGGTACGAGCAGTACTTC. V and J are TRBV19 and TRBJ2-7; a weak D match, TRBD2 (6 bases). The length of the CDR3 is 13 residues. Looked up from germline, CDR1 is LNHDA and CDR2 is SQIVND (reference sequence). V was shortened by 4 bases and J by 4 bases, with 11 bases between the two germline ends.

With regard to this clone: One end of the junction varies from germline; a read error may be responsible. V and J are TRBV13 and TRBJ1-1, with 9 bases matching TRBD1. This CDR3 spans 16 amino acids. Germline V CDR1 and CDR2: PRHDT, FYEKMQ (reference sequence). CDR3 sequence (DNA): TGTGCCAGCAGCCTAGGGACAGGGTCGGTGAACACTGAAGCTTTCTTT. Amino acids: CASSLGTGSVNTEAFF.